The text below deals with one T cell receptor (beta chain). Participant reports of clinical history set cohort assignment. These data originate in a study of blood T cell repertoires in COVID-19. Study-level background: Specimens from acute and convalescent COVID-19 originated in the United States, Italy and Spain.

Trimming took 2 bases from V and 7 from J, leaving 6 bases between them. From germline, CDR1 is SGHTA and CDR2 FQGNSA. CDR3 length equals 12 residues. Sequencing used immunoSEQ multiplex PCR; TCRdb keeps in-frame clones, though not all of them. The data contain some 160,000 clones, approximately 90% of them singletons. The sample taken for sequencing was PBMCs or T cells enriched from blood (not recorded which). The clonotype comes from a woman aged 50 to 65 who had recovered from COVID-19. V is TRBV7-2 and J is TRBJ1-5, with unresolved D. CDR3 coding DNA: TGTGCCAGCAGCTTACGGAGCCAGCCCCAGCATTTT. It yields the protein CASSLRSQPQHF.